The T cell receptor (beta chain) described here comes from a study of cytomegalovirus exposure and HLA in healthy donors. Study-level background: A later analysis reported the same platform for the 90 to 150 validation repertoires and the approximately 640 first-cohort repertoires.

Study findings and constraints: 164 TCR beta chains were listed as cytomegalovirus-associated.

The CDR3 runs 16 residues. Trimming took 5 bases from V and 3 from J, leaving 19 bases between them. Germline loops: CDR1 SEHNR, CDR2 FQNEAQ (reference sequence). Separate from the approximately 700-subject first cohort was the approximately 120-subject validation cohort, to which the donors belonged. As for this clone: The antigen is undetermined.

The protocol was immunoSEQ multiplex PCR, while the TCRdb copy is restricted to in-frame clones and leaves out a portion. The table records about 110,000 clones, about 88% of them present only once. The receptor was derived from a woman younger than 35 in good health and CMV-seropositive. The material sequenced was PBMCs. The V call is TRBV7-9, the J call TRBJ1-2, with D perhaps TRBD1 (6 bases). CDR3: CASSHGIQGRHYGYTF. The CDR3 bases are TGTGCCAGCAGCCACGGAATCCAGGGGCGGCACTATGGCTACACCTTC.